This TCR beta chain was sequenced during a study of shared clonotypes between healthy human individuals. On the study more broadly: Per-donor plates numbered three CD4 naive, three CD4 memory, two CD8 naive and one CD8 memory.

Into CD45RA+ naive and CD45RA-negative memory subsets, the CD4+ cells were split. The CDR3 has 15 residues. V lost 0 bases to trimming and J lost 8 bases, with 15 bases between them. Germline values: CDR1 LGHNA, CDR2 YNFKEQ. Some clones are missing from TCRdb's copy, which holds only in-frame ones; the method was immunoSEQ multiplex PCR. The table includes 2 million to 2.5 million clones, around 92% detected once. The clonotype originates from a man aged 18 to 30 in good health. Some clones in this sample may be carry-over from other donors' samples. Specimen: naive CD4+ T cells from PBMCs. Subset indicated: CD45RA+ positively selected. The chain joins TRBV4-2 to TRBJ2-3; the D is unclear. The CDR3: CASSQDDSSLVTQYF. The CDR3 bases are TGTGCCAGCAGCCAAGACGATAGCAGCCTAGTTACGCAGTATTTT.